Described below is a single T cell receptor (beta chain) sequence and its context. The data were obtained in a study of T cells in Graves' hyperthyroidism and ophthalmopathy. TCR beta CDR3 region amplification was performed from RNA transcripts. Initially, a first-round RT-PCR of the TCR CDR3 employed the HTBI primer set. Each CDR3 protein is one row after TCRdb ran MiXCR on the multiplex PCR reads. The sample contains 300,000 to 350,000 distinct CDR3 sequences, 15% to 20% of which appear only once. Per germline, CDR1 SGHTA and CDR2 FQGTGA. V was trimmed by 3 bases and J by 12 bases, leaving 9 bases between them. The CDR3 extends over 11 amino acids.

J is TRBJ2-1 and V is TRBV7-3; no definite D call. The sequence was collected from a woman in her 40s with Graves' ophthalmopathy. Input material: blood. As DNA, the CDR3 is TGTGCCAGCAGCTTGTGGGGTGGGCAGTTCTTC. Encoded protein: CASSLWGGQFF.